The next 21 T cell receptor beta chains were all read from a single sample in a study of blood T cell repertoires in COVID-19. The data were produced by immunoSEQ multiplex PCR, yet TCRdb's version contains in-frame clones alone and is incomplete. Seen here are fewer than 65,000 clones, less than 80% observed once, and the top ten hold 20% to 30%. Sample: peripheral blood. Receptor source: a man between 70 and 80 years old with acute or convalescent COVID-19.

This clone has more than one count but fewer than ten. The genes are TRBV5-4 and TRBJ1-6; 12 bases are shared with TRBD1. The J segment lost 8 bases and the V segment lost 4 bases, leaving 7 bases of the junction unmatched. The germline V gene has CDR1 SGHNT and CDR2 YYREEE (reference sequence). The CDR3 totals 16 residues. This CDR3 is CASSPGQGALYSPLHF. In DNA, the CDR3 is TGTGCCAGCAGCCCGGGACAGGGGGCCTTATATTCACCCCTCCACTTT.

The chain has TRBV2 and TRBJ2-5; weak D call: TRBD2 (5 bases). V dropped 6 bases and J dropped 5 bases, with 16 bases sitting between them. Germline V gene lookup returns CDR1 SNHLY and CDR2 FYNNEI. There are 14 residues in the CDR3. CDR3 nucleotides: TGTGCCAGCAGGTTACTAGTAATGTCGGAGACCCAGTACTTC. This sequence encodes CASRLLVMSETQYF.

This rearrangement joins TRBV19 to TRBJ1-5, with D possibly being TRBD1 (6 bases). Germline loops: CDR1 LNHDA, CDR2 SQIVND (reference sequence). The CDR3 length is 13 residues. Trimming removed 7 bases from V and 4 bases from J, with 11 bases in between. CDR3 sequence (DNA): TGTGCCAGTAACGACAGGCTGAATCAGCCCCAGCATTTT. It translates to CASNDRLNQPQHF.

The chain couples TRBV30 to TRBJ1-2; possible D gene TRBD1, 5 bases. Trimming left V 0 bases short and J 8 bases short, with 19 bases between. Germline CDR1 reads GTSNPN; CDR2 reads SVGIG (reference sequence). This CDR3 is built from 15 residues. The CDR3 DNA follows: TGTGCCTGGAGTGTACCAGGGTTGGGCGCGGTCGGCTACACCTTC. Amino acids: CAWSVPGLGAVGYTF.

The CDR3 is CASSVIAREPQHF. The DNA of the CDR3 is TGTGCCAGCAGTGTGATCGCCCGGGAGCCCCAGCATTTT. The chain couples TRBV27 to TRBJ1-5; D not resolved. Germline CDR1 MNHEY, CDR2 SMNVEV (reference sequence). This CDR3 region has 13 residues. V was clipped by 5 bases and J by 8 bases, with 13 bases between them.

V usage is TRBV29-1 and J usage is TRBJ2-2; weak D call: TRBD1 (6 bases). The V gene lost 6 bases and the J gene lost 5 bases, with 10 bases spanning the gap. CDR1 and CDR2 from the germline V gene are SQVTM and ANQGSEA. This CDR3 has 12 residues. CDR3 nucleotide sequence: TGCAGCGTGACCAGGGGTACCGGGGAGCTGTTTTTT. It translates to CSVTRGTGELFF.

This clone was picked up a small number of times. The chain joins TRBV9 to TRBJ2-1; the match to TRBD2 covers 15 bases. After removal of 4 bases from V and 9 bases from J, the junction contained 8 bases not matched to a gene. The length of the CDR3 is 16 residues. In germline, CDR1 is SGDLS, CDR2 YYNGEE. The CDR3 DNA follows: TGTGCCAGCAGCCCCCCGGGACTAGCGGGAGGAGGTGAGCAGTTCTTC. It specifies CASSPPGLAGGGEQFF.

This clone was counted a single time. The J gene is TRBJ2-7, the V gene TRBV3-1 (or the pseudogene TRBV3-2), with a possible D match to TRBD2 (6 bases). This CDR3 contains 16 residues. The V gene lost 1 base and the J gene lost 4 bases, with 17 bases spanning the gap. Germline-derived CDR1 and CDR2 are LGHDT and YNNKEL (reference sequence). The DNA of the CDR3 is TGTGCCAGCAGCCAAGTATTTGGACGGGGGAAGTACGAGCAGTACTTC. As protein: CASSQVFGRGKYEQYF.

The rearrangement joins TRBV10-3 to TRBJ1-2; D call uncertain. CDR1 is ENHRY, CDR2 SYGVKD, per germline. This CDR3 spans 15 amino acids. Between the trimmed V and J ends, which lost 2 bases and 3 bases, there was a span of 13 bases. CDR3 in DNA: TGTGCCATCAGTGAGGCTCCACGAGGTGACTATGGCTACACCTTC. It translates to CAISEAPRGDYGYTF.

The chain has TRBV6-4 and TRBJ1-2, with 7 bases aligning to TRBD1. The CDR3 is 16 residues long. Germline V gives CDR1 MRHNA, CDR2 SNTAGT. Germline trimming cut 0 bases from V and 4 bases from J; bases unmatched to any gene: 8. CDR3 bases: TGTGCCAGCAGTGACTCCGGCCGGGACAGCGGCTATGGCTACACCTTC. It yields the protein CASSDSGRDSGYGYTF.

Written as DNA, the CDR3 is TGTGCCAGCAGCTTGGGGACAGGGGTGCACGAGCAGTACTTC. Protein product: CASSLGTGVHEQYF. This chain connects TRBV5-6 to TRBJ2-7; 9 bases are a match to TRBD1. The CDR3 sequence is 14 residues long. The junction had 3 bases not matched to a gene; V was cut back by 0 bases and J by 5 bases. Germline CDR1 reads SGHDT; CDR2 reads YYEEEE.

The chain joins TRBV7-3 to TRBJ1-1; the D is unclear. CDR1 SGHTA and CDR2 FQGTGA come from the germline V gene. This CDR3 comprises 13 residues. V dropped 5 bases and J dropped 8 bases, with 15 bases sitting between them. The CDR3 region is CASSERPEEEAFF. The CDR3 DNA sequence: TGTGCCAGCAGCGAAAGGCCCGAGGAAGAAGCTTTCTTT.

V and J are TRBV5-5 and TRBJ2-2; 9 bases match TRBD2. CDR1 SGHKS and CDR2 YYEKEE come from the germline V gene (reference sequence). The CDR3 sequence is 18 residues long. V was clipped by 0 bases and J by 0 bases; unmatched bases: 6. This chain's CDR3 is CASSLEGGGAANTGELFF. The CDR3 DNA is TGTGCCAGCAGCTTGGAGGGCGGGGGGGCGGCGAACACCGGGGAGCTGTTTTTT.

CDR3 protein: CASTIWGAGELFF. In DNA, the CDR3 is TGTGCCAGCACAATTTGGGGGGCCGGGGAGCTGTTTTTT. The chain couples TRBV27 to TRBJ2-2, with D possibly being TRBD2 (6 bases). The CDR3 is 13 residues long. Per the germline V gene, CDR1 is MNHEY and CDR2 is SMNVEV (reference sequence). Trimming left V 7 bases short and J 6 bases short, with 12 bases between.

The rearrangement uses TRBV29-1 and TRBJ2-4, with a tentative D call TRBD2 (6 bases). With 7 bases removed from V and 0 bases from J, the gap between germline ends came to 10 bases. The germline CDR1 and CDR2 sequences are SQVTM and ANQGSEA. CDR3 length: 13 amino acids. In DNA, the CDR3 is TGCAGCGCCCGGGACTCAGCCAAAAACATTCAGTACTTC. Residues: CSARDSAKNIQYF.

The V gene is TRBV15, the J gene TRBJ2-2; 12 positions match TRBD1. The CDR3 is 17 residues long. Germline assignment: CDR1 LNHNV and CDR2 YYDKDF (reference sequence). V dropped 5 bases and J dropped 2; count of bases not matched to a gene: 6. The CDR3 nucleotides are TGTGCCACCAGCCGGCGGGGGACAGGGGGCAACACCGGGGAGCTGTTTTTT. Translation gives CATSRRGTGGNTGELFF. Based on the CDR3 plus reference TRBV15 and TRBJ2-2, the full variable domain is DAMVIQNPRYQVTQFGKPVTLSCSQTLNHNVMYWYQQKSSQAPKLLFHYYDKDFNNEADTPDNFQSRRPNTSFCFLDIRSPGLGDTAMYLCATSRRGTGGNTGELFFGEGSRLTVL.

The chain employs TRBV27 and TRBJ2-1; maybe TRBD2 (5 bases). Between the trimmed V and J ends, which lost 2 bases and 9 bases, there was a span of 14 bases. There are 14 residues in the CDR3. Germline values: CDR1 MNHEY, CDR2 SMNVEV (reference sequence). The CDR3 sequence is CASSLGGGGGEQFF. In DNA form, the CDR3 reads TGTGCCAGCAGTTTAGGCGGCGGAGGCGGTGAGCAGTTCTTC.

This chain joins TRBV6-5 and TRBJ2-7, with D unclear. CDR3 length: 11 residues. Germline V lookup: CDR1 MNHEY, CDR2 SVGAGI. Trimming pared 6 bases from V and 5 bases from J, leaving 8 bases between. The CDR3 DNA follows: TGTGCCAGCAGCCTCGAGGACGAGCAGTACTTC. This gives the protein CASSLEDEQYF.

The genes are TRBV10-3 and TRBJ2-1, with D possibly being TRBD2 (5 bases). Trimming pared 2 bases from V and 3 bases from J, leaving 20 bases between. This CDR3 is built from 18 residues. Germline lookup yields CDR1 ENHRY and CDR2 SYGVKD. DNA for the CDR3: TGTGCCATCAGTGAGCGGGGTGGTACGTTGAATTACTACAATGAGCAGTTCTTC. It codes for CAISERGGTLNYYNEQFF.

The chain uses TRBV11-2 and TRBJ1-1; D is uncertain. Per the germline V gene, CDR1 is SGHAT and CDR2 is FQNNGV. Trimming stripped 4 bases from V and 0 bases from J, with 9 bases between. The CDR3 is 14 residues long. In nucleotides, the CDR3 is TGTGCCAGCAGCTCCTCCGGGATGAACACTGAAGCTTTCTTT. It translates to CASSSSGMNTEAFF.

The chain employs TRBV25-1 and TRBJ2-5; 8 nucleotides line up with TRBD1. This CDR3 comprises 14 residues. CDR1 is MGHDK and CDR2 is SYGVNS in the germline V gene. V shed 4 bases and J 9 bases; nucleotides not matched to a gene: 10. The CDR3 DNA reads TGTGCCAGCAGTGCGGGACAGGCCTATGCGGCCCAGTACTTC. Translated: CASSAGQAYAAQYF.